This T cell receptor (beta chain) originates from a study of beta chain features in type 1 diabetes. Study-level points and caveats: In all four CD4+ subsets, TCRB CDR3 length was significantly, moderately reduced in type 1 diabetes.

As every portion of the isolated RNA was reverse transcribed, the sequencing read expressed TCRB transcripts. Assay used: immunoSEQ multiplex PCR; TCRdb lists only in-frame clones, some missing. This sample has about 160,000 clones, with 7.5% to 9.5% found just once. This CDR3 region has 16 residues. The junction had 10 bases not matched to a gene; V was cut back by 4 bases and J by 5 bases. The germline CDR1 and CDR2 sequences are SQVTM and ANQGSEA. This clone was seen only a few times. Its antigen is currently unknown. The specimen was central memory CD4+ T cells from blood. This chain uses TRBV29-1 with TRBJ2-2, with TRBD1 matching over 10 bases. The source is a woman between 18 and 29 years old with type 1 diabetes. This chain's CDR3 is CSVATSGTGVTGELFF. The DNA of the CDR3 is TGCAGCGTTGCAACCTCCGGGACAGGGGTTACCGGGGAGCTGTTTTTT.